Here is one TCR beta chain with its context. The antigen is unknown. The data are from a study of cytomegalovirus exposure and HLA in healthy donors. Points from the study as a whole: Trimming of TCR beta V- and J-genes showed a link, identified in a later analysis, to a missense DCLRE1C variant. Specificity for CMV antigens was confirmed in vitro for a few of the CMV-associated chains. Cytomegalovirus association was assigned to about 150 TCR beta chains. The presence/absence work took it that sequencing depth was about the same across donors.

Researchers ran the PCR with 60 Vbeta and 13 Jbeta primers. Measured with immunoSEQ multiplex PCR; TCRdb has only the in-frame clones, and not every one. This sample has roughly 180,000 clones; approximately 81% occur once, and the top ten carry roughly 1.5%. The sequence was collected from a male donor in good health and CMV-seronegative. Sequenced: PBMCs.

The CDR3 reads CASRPQKTINKDTEAFF. Written as DNA, the CDR3 is TGCGCCAGCAGGCCCCAAAAGACTATAAACAAGGACACTGAAGCTTTCTTT. V gene TRBV5-1 combines with J gene TRBJ1-1; D remains ambiguous. The V end lost 5 bases, the J end lost 3 bases, and 23 bases lay between the germline ends. Germline V gives CDR1 SGHRS, CDR2 YFSETQ. The length of the CDR3 is 17 residues.